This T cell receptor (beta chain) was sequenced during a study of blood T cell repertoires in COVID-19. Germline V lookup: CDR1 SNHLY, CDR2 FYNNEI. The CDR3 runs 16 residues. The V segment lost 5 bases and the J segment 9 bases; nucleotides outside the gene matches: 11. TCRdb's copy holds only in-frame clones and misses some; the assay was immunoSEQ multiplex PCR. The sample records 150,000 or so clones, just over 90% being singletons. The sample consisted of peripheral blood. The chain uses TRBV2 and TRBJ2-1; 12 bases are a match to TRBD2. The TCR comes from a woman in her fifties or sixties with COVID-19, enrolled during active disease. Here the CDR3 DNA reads TGTGCCAGCAGTTTGTCTTCTAGCGGGGGGGCTGGTGAGCAGTTCTTC. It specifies CASSLSSSGGAGEQFF. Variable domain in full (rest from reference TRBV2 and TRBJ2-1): EPEVTQTPSHQVTQMGQEVILRCVPISNHLYFYWYRQILGQKVEFLVSFYNNEISEKSEIFDDQFSVERPDGSNFTLKIRSTKLEDSAMYFCASSLSSSGGAGEQFFGPGTRLTVL.